This T cell receptor (beta chain) was recorded in a study of blood T cells in healthy people across ages. This CDR3 region has 13 residues. V lost 9 bases and J lost 2, with 14 bases in between. CDR1 and CDR2 from the germline V gene are SGHRS and YFSETQ. A note on this clonotype: Its antigen is not identified.

Study outcomes and limitations: Versus aged donors, long-lived donors had higher diversity and more naive CD4+ cells. The donors' CMV status was not determined, possibly confounding changes in expanded clonotypes.

A second PCR, run for roughly 7 to 12 cycles, used a sample-barcoded 5' primer plus a J-beta primer mix. Every sample produced at least 2.5 million CDR3-containing paired-end reads. A single record per CDR3 protein comes from TCRdb applying MiXCR to the 5' RACE reads. The table has over 1.5 million distinct CDR3 sequences, roughly 49% seen once; the top ten hold approximately 2.1%. The source material was blood. V usage is TRBV5-1 and J usage is TRBJ2-5; the D gene is possibly TRBD1 (5 bases). This clonotype was obtained from a middle-aged woman in good health. CDR3 in DNA: TGCGCCACCGCTAGACAGCCTCAAGAGACCCAGTACTTC. Translating gives CATARQPQETQYF. The full variable domain, rest sourced from reference TRBV5-1 and TRBJ2-5, is KAGVTQTPRYLIKTRGQQVTLSCSPISGHRSVSWYQQTPGQGLQFLFEYFSETQRNKGNFPGRFSGRQFSNSRSEMNVSTLELGDSALYLCATARQPQETQYFGPGTRLLVL.